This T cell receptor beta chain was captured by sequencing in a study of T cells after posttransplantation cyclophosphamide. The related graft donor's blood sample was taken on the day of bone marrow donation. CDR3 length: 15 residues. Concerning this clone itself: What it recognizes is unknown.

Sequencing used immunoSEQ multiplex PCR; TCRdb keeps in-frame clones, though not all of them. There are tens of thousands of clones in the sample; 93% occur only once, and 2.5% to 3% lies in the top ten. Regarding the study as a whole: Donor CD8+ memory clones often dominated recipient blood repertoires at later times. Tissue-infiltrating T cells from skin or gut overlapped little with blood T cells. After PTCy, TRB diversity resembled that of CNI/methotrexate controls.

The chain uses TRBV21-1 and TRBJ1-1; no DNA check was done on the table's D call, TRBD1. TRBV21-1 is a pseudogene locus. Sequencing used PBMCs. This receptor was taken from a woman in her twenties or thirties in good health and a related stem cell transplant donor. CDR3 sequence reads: CASSKRTGTNTEAFF. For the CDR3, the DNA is TGTGCCAGCAGCAAACGGACAGGCACGAACACTGAAGCTTTCTTT.